Listed here are 2 T cell receptor beta chains from one sample, sequenced in a study of molecular identifiers for immune sequencing clone quantification. TCRdb re-analysed the PCR reads in MiXCR, keeping a single row per CDR3 protein. This sample has 40,000 to 45,000 distinct CDR3 sequences; roughly 22% occur once, and the top ten carry around 0.89%. The sample taken for sequencing was naive CD8+ T cells from blood, with Jurkat cell RNA spiked in. As for subset: FACS-sorted CD8+CD4-CCR7+CD45RA+ naive T cells. These receptors came from a human donor in good health. Some libraries in this study had Jurkat cell RNA spiked in.

Remarks on this clonotype: This may be a read error: a much more frequent sequence differs by one nucleotide. The rearrangement joins TRBV5-6 to TRBJ2-3; 7 nucleotides align to TRBD2. The V gene end was trimmed by 1 base and the J gene end by 4 bases; junction bases not matched to a gene: 6. From germline, CDR1 is SGHDT and CDR2 YYEEEE. The CDR3 length is 15 residues. CDR3: CASSLSREGSDTQYF. The CDR3 region has the DNA TGTGCCAGCAGCTTGTCGAGGGAGGGATCAGATACGCAGTATTTT.

V usage is TRBV7-7 and J usage is TRBJ2-1; D may be TRBD1 or TRBD2 (5 bases each). The CDR3 is made up of 14 amino acids. Trimming cost V 5 bases and J 9 bases, with 17 bases left between them. CDR1 and CDR2 (germline): SSHAT, FNYEAQ (reference sequence). CDR3 bases: TGTGCCAGCAGCCCCGGGGCGGCTTCTCTTGAGCAGTTCTTC. Translated: CASSPGAASLEQFF. The whole variable domain, remainder taken from reference TRBV7-7 and TRBJ2-1, is GAGVSQSPRYKVTKRGQDVTLRCDPISSHATLYWYQQALGQGPEFLTYFNYEAQPDKSGLPSDRFSAERPEGSISTLTIQRTEQRDSAMYRCASSPGAASLEQFFGPGTRLTVL.